The source of this T cell receptor beta chain is a study of CD8 T cells in Susac syndrome (dated by TCRdb to 2018 to 2020). Looking at the study overall: Whether CD8+ T cell activation and differentiation in Susac syndrome was antigen driven was tested using repertoire sequencing. The clonality of the CD8+ T cell repertoire was compared across about 12 healthy donors, around 14 Susac syndrome patients and around 16 multiple sclerosis patients. General study outcomes and caveats: The number of individuals in the TCR sequencing and HLA analysis was acknowledged as relatively small.

To note about this clonotype: What antigen it recognizes has not been identified. The input lacks base qualities; no much larger clone sits a single base away.

RNA was extracted with the RNeasy kit and roughly 0.45 to 1 ug was reverse transcribed using random hexamers. The immunoSEQ multiplex PCR assay, covering 54 Vbeta and 13 Jbeta segments, was used to amplify TCR beta CDR3 regions. PCR amplification bias was corrected using a synthetic template baseline for primer optimization and computational correction. In the original analysis: Reads were annotated to V, D and J genes per IMGT and analyzed with immunoSEQ Analyzer, keeping only productive sequences. Clonality was calculated as one minus the Shannon entropy normalized by log2 of the number of productive unique sequences. For each patient and control, public and private clones were evaluated among the 100 most prevalent clones. A clone was defined as Susac-specific if it was absent from the healthy and MS cohorts, from about a thousand published viral clones and from other ImmuneACCESS disease sequences. Through fastp at Q25 and MiXCR, TCRdb rebuilt clones from the public reads, retaining in-frame beta chains. All rows with the same CDR3 protein become a single entry with the most common DNA and genes. What appears here as the V and J calls and clone size reflects TCRdb's work, not the paper's. The sample has 15,000 to 20,000 distinct CDR3 sequences on record, roughly 95% of them singletons. Of the sample, 0.2% to 0.3% is held by the ten largest clones.

Reading from cysteine to phenylalanine, the CDR3 counts 12 amino acids. Only the CDR3 part of the read is kept: 36 bases, read in frame from the first base. Trimmed from V: 8 bases; trimmed from J: 6 bases; junction bases lacking a gene match: 3. Peripheral blood CD8+ and CD4+ T cells from healthy donors, Susac syndrome patients and multiple sclerosis patients were profiled by high-throughput TCR beta sequencing. Healthy donors were age- and sex-matched controls. Bulk CD8+ and CD4+ T cells were purified by magnetic negative isolation, whereas CD8+ TEMRA cells were enriched by FACS. Blood was collected in EDTA tubes and processed within 24 hours, with PBMCs isolated through density gradient centrifugation. PBMCs intended for TCR sequencing were cryopreserved in liquid nitrogen and thawed later in a water bath at 37 degrees C. The sorted or isolated CD4+, CD8+ and CD8+ TEMRA cells reached a purity of at least 90%.

The chain employs TRBV12-3 or TRBV12-4 and TRBJ2-2, and 7 bases in between align with TRBD1. The TCR was taken from a human donor in good health. The sequenced sample was CD8+ T cells from PBMCs. The nucleotide sequence is given as TGTGCCAGCCTAGGGGGCCCCGGGGAGCTGTTTTTT. Its translation is CASLGGPGELFF.